What follows are 31 T cell receptor beta chains derived from one specimen sequenced in a study of CD8 T cells in ankylosing spondylitis. Regarding the study as a whole: Seemingly characteristic of ankylosing spondylitis blood was a TCR beta motif consisting of 7 or 8 highly homologous variants.

Each CDR3 protein gets one entry after TCRdb re-called the 5' RACE reads with MiXCR. This repertoire shows over 700,000 distinct CDR3 sequences, under 20% found once; its top ten account for around 20%. These receptors' antigens are unknown. Sequenced: blood, either unsorted or a sorted T cell fraction (not recorded which). These TCRs come from a male donor with ankylosing spondylitis.

This clonotype was seen more than once but under ten times. V and J are TRBV27 and TRBJ1-1; D gene unclear. The CDR3 contains 13 residues. Germline lookup yields CDR1 MNHEY and CDR2 SMNVEV (reference sequence). Trimming pared 2 bases from V and 3 bases from J, leaving 7 bases between. The CDR3 DNA is TGTGCCAGCAGTTTAAGCAGCGACACTGAAGCTTTCTTT. This translates into CASSLSSDTEAFF.

Concerning this clonotype: With a much larger clone just one base away, this may be a read error. The CDR3 nucleotides are TGTGCCAGCAGCAAAGATATGGGGACAGGGCGAGCGGATACGCAGTATTTT. It yields the protein CASSKDMGTGRADTQYF. The V gene is TRBV3-1, the J gene TRBJ2-3; 9 nucleotides line up with TRBD1. Germline CDR1 reads LGHDT; CDR2 reads YNNKEL (reference sequence). The CDR3 sequence is 17 residues long.

This clonotype was seen repeatedly, ten times or more. This chain connects TRBV3-1 to TRBJ1-5; D gene uncertain. Looked up from germline, CDR1 is LGHDT and CDR2 is YNNKEL (reference sequence). CDR3 length: 13 amino acids. V was trimmed by 4 bases and J by 7 bases, leaving 11 bases between them. This CDR3 is CASSPPLGQPQHF. CDR3 in DNA: TGTGCCAGCAGCCCCCCATTAGGGCAGCCCCAGCATTTT.

The CDR3 nucleotides read TGCGCCAGCCGTGCTACCGGGACTGCGAGTACAGATACGCAGTATTTT. This gives the protein CASRATGTASTDTQYF. V gene TRBV5-1 combines with J gene TRBJ2-3; tentative D call: TRBD2 (6 bases). CDR3 size: 16 residues. V dropped 7 bases and J dropped 3 bases, with 21 bases sitting between them. Germline V gene sequence: CDR1 SGHRS, CDR2 YFSETQ.

This clonotype has just a few counts. The chain couples TRBV5-6 to TRBJ2-3; a possible D gene is TRBD1 (6 bases). Per the germline V gene, CDR1 is SGHDT and CDR2 is YYEEEE. V lost 3 bases and J lost 3, with 17 bases in between. This CDR3 has 16 amino acids. CDR3 residues: CASSSPQGWGTDTQYF. CDR3 bases: TGTGCCAGCAGCTCCCCGCAGGGGTGGGGTACAGATACGCAGTATTTT.

This clonotype was picked up a small number of times. The chain links TRBV11-1 to TRBJ2-3, with 12 nucleotides matching TRBD2. V lost 5 bases to trimming and J lost 3 bases; unmatched junction nucleotides: 15. There are 19 residues in the CDR3. CDR1 is SGHAT and CDR2 is FQDESV in the germline V gene (reference sequence). The CDR3 DNA reads as TGTGCCAGCAGCGGGTCCAGGCTAGCGGGGGGGTCAATGACAGATACGCAGTATTTT. Residues: CASSGSRLAGGSMTDTQYF.

The table lists this clonotype with a few counts. V is TRBV5-1 and J is TRBJ2-7; TRBD1 agrees at 9 bases. Germline-derived CDR1 and CDR2 are SGHRS and YFSETQ. This CDR3 region has 14 residues. The trim removed 0 bases at V and 5 bases at J, leaving 3 bases unmatched. The CDR3 region has the DNA TGCGCCAGCAGCTTGGAGGGACAGGGCCACGAGCAGTACTTC. Its protein product is CASSLEGQGHEQYF.

This chain connects TRBV12-3 or TRBV12-4 to TRBJ1-1, with D perhaps TRBD1 (5 bases). CDR3 size: 17 residues. V was pared by 2 bases and J by 2 bases, with 18 bases between. DNA of the CDR3: TGTGCCAGCAGTTTACTATTCGAATGGGGGTCTAACACTGAAGCTTTCTTT. Encoded protein: CASSLLFEWGSNTEAFF.

This clonotype occurred a few times. CDR3 sequence: CASSRIRDRVETQYF. CDR3 DNA: TGTGCCAGCAGCCGGATACGGGACAGGGTGGAGACCCAGTACTTC. This chain links TRBV14 with TRBJ2-5; 9 bases agree with TRBD1. CDR1 is SGHDN and CDR2 is FVKESK in the germline V gene. The J segment lost 5 bases and the V segment lost 4 bases, leaving 8 bases of the junction unmatched. There are 15 residues in the CDR3.

This chain joins TRBV20-1 and TRBJ1-5; D is possibly TRBD1 (5 bases). The germline V and J ends were trimmed by 0 bases and 4 bases, with 13 bases remaining between them. Looked up from germline, CDR1 is DFQATT and CDR2 is SNEGSKA (reference sequence). The CDR3 length is 15 residues. The DNA for the CDR3 is TGCAGTGCTAGAGAGATGAGGGGAGGTAATCAGCCCCAGCATTTT. Encoded protein: CSAREMRGGNQPQHF.

J is TRBJ2-7 and V is TRBV3-1, with D possibly matching TRBD2 (6 bases). V was clipped by 1 base and J by 2 bases, with 12 bases between them. In germline, CDR1 is LGHDT, CDR2 YNNKEL (reference sequence). The CDR3 extends over 15 amino acids. The CDR3: CASSQVAGITYEQYF. The CDR3 DNA sequence: TGTGCCAGCAGCCAAGTGGCGGGGATCACCTACGAGCAGTACTTC.

The rearrangement joins TRBV20-1 to TRBJ2-5; the D gene is possibly TRBD1 (5 bases). The CDR3 sequence is 14 residues long. CDR1 and CDR2 (germline): DFQATT, SNEGSKA (reference sequence). V lost 3 bases and J lost 2, with 13 bases in between. CDR3 sequence (DNA): TGCAGTGCTAGCGGCAGGGCAAAACAAGAGACCCAGTACTTC. Translating gives CSASGRAKQETQYF.

This chain joins TRBV10-3 and TRBJ2-7, with 11 bases aligning to TRBD1. Unmatched junction bases numbered 4, after V lost 6 bases and J lost 3 bases. Per germline, CDR1 ENHRY and CDR2 SYGVKD. There are 14 residues in the CDR3. The chain's CDR3 is CAIRGDRGDYEQYF. In DNA, the CDR3 is TGTGCCATCAGGGGGGACAGGGGGGACTACGAGCAGTACTTC.

This clonotype appeared a few times. The chain recombines TRBV5-4 with TRBJ1-1, with D hard to call. V lost 5 bases to trimming and J lost 1 base, with 18 bases between them. Germline V lookup: CDR1 SGHNT, CDR2 YYREEE (reference sequence). The CDR3 runs 16 residues. CDR3 sequence (DNA): TGTGCCAGCAGTCCGTCCCTGACTTCCAGGAACACTGAAGCTTTCTTT. Residues: CASSPSLTSRNTEAFF.

As concerns this clonotype: One end of the junction fails to match germline, which may point to a read error. The chain combines TRBV20-1 with TRBJ1-2; D may be TRBD1 (5 bases). The CDR3 consists of 15 residues. Germline CDR1 and CDR2: DFQATT and SNEGSKA (reference sequence). In nucleotides, the CDR3 is TGCTGTGCTAGAGACCGGGACCGAACTAACTATGGCTACACCTTC. It is translated as CCARDRDRTNYGYTF.

This clonotype was detected a few times. CDR3 region: CSAVGQGAGTEAFF. The CDR3 DNA reads as TGCAGCGCCGTGGGGCAGGGGGCCGGCACTGAAGCTTTCTTT. The V and J genes are TRBV29-1 and TRBJ1-1; 8 nucleotides agree with TRBD1. V dropped 7 bases and J dropped 4; count of bases not matched to a gene: 11. Germline V gives CDR1 SQVTM, CDR2 ANQGSEA. The CDR3 spans 14 residues.

This clonotype was seen a few times. This CDR3 reads CASSLSRLNETQYF. Here the CDR3 DNA reads TGTGCCAGCAGCTTATCGCGTCTAAACGAGACCCAGTACTTC. This sequence joins TRBV7-2 and TRBJ2-5; D not certain. The V and J ends lost 2 bases and 5 bases respectively, with 12 bases between them. The CDR3 loop spans 14 amino acids. Germline-derived CDR1 and CDR2 are SGHTA and FQGNSA.

This clonotype was observed a few times. The gene calls are TRBV12-3 or TRBV12-4 and TRBJ1-2; D is unresolved. Trimming stripped 4 bases from V and 2 bases from J, with 17 bases between. This CDR3 contains 16 residues. CDR3 residues: CASSYSGKRVNYGYTF. The CDR3, as DNA: TGTGCCAGCAGTTACTCCGGGAAGAGGGTGAACTATGGCTACACCTTC.

This rearrangement joins TRBV13 to TRBJ2-3; D is undetermined. This CDR3 region has 15 residues. CDR1 is PRHDT and CDR2 is FYEKMQ in the germline V gene (reference sequence). V shed 5 bases and J shed 2 bases, with 14 bases lying between them. The CDR3 loop reads CASSPSGVATDTQYF. The CDR3 DNA reads as TGTGCCAGCAGCCCCTCCGGTGTAGCCACAGATACGCAGTATTTT.

This clonotype was observed a handful of times. The CDR3 here is CASSLDGLNGYTF. CDR3 in DNA: TGTGCCAGCAGCTTAGACGGCTTAAACGGCTACACCTTC. The chain is built from TRBV7-3 and TRBJ1-2; D is undetermined. The CDR3 is 13 residues long. Looked up from germline, CDR1 is SGHTA and CDR2 is FQGTGA. Trimming took 2 bases from V and 8 from J, leaving 12 bases between them. Full variable domain (rest looked up from reference TRBV7-3 and TRBJ1-2): GAGVSQTPSNKVTEKGKYVELRCDPISGHTALYWYRQSLGQGPEFLIYFQGTGAADDSGLPNDRFFAVRPEGSVSTLKIQRTERGDSAVYLCASSLDGLNGYTFGSGTRLTVV.

This clonotype was seen a few times. V is TRBV6-1 and J is TRBJ2-2; 7 nucleotides align to TRBD2. The CDR3 sequence is 15 residues long. Germline V gene sequence: CDR1 MNHNS, CDR2 SASEGT. The ends lost 4 bases at V and 8 bases at J; junction bases unmatched: 10. The CDR3 loop is CASSANIAGGGELFF. CDR3 coding DNA: TGTGCCAGCAGTGCCAATATAGCGGGCGGTGGGGAGCTGTTTTTT.

This clonotype was recorded a few times. The V and J genes are TRBV5-1 and TRBJ2-3, with TRBD2 matching 10 bases. With V trimmed by 1 base and J by 4 bases, 3 bases remained unmatched. The CDR3 totals 15 residues. Germline loops: CDR1 SGHRS, CDR2 YFSETQ. The CDR3 is CASSLWSGGADTQYF. CDR3 DNA: TGCGCCAGCAGCTTGTGGAGCGGGGGGGCAGATACGCAGTATTTT.

This clonotype has more than one count but fewer than ten. V is TRBV4-1 and J is TRBJ2-1; D may correspond to TRBD1 or TRBD2 (5 bases each). The germline gives CDR1 MGHRA, CDR2 YSYEKL. CDR3 length: 15 residues. V lost 4 bases and J lost 0, with 10 bases in between. This chain's CDR3 is CASSPRDDSYNEQFF. The CDR3 bases are TGCGCCAGCAGCCCACGGGACGACTCCTACAATGAGCAGTTCTTC.

There are a few counts of this clonotype. In DNA, the CDR3 is TGTGCCAGCTCACCCACCGGGAGTCTTCAGCGGACCCAGTACTTC. Protein sequence: CASSPTGSLQRTQYF. This rearrangement joins TRBV18 to TRBJ2-5; perhaps TRBD2 as D (6 bases). V was pared by 3 bases and J by 7 bases, with 18 bases between. Looked up from germline, CDR1 is KGHSH and CDR2 is LQKENI. The length of the CDR3 is 15 residues.

This chain's CDR3 is CASSGTGGARNSPLHF. CDR3 coding DNA: TGTGCCAGCAGCGGAACAGGGGGCGCGCGGAATTCACCCCTCCACTTT. The rearrangement uses TRBV9 and TRBJ1-6; 9 positions agree with TRBD1. The V gene end was trimmed by 3 bases and the J gene end by 7 bases; junction bases not matched to a gene: 8. CDR3 length equals 16 residues. The germline V gene encodes CDR1 SGDLS and CDR2 YYNGEE.

The table lists this clonotype with a few counts. The chain links TRBV4-1 to TRBJ2-1, with 10 bases identical to TRBD2. The CDR3 has 18 residues. CDR1 is MGHRA and CDR2 is YSYEKL in the germline V gene. Losses at the gene ends were 4 bases for V and 7 bases for J; bases not matched to a gene: 16. For the CDR3, the DNA is TGCGCCAGCAGCCCCCTATCCCCGGGACTAGCGACGGGAAATGAGCAGTTCTTC. Amino acid sequence: CASSPLSPGLATGNEQFF.

The chain joins TRBV4-3 to TRBJ2-1; perhaps TRBD2 as D (6 bases). The V gene lost 0 bases and the J gene lost 4 bases, with 13 bases spanning the gap. Per germline, CDR1 LGHNA and CDR2 YSLEER. This CDR3 comprises 16 residues. The CDR3 is CASSQDGASEYNEQFF. In nucleotides, the CDR3 is TGCGCCAGCAGCCAAGATGGGGCTAGCGAATACAATGAGCAGTTCTTC.

The J gene is TRBJ2-7, the V gene TRBV29-1; 10 nucleotides line up with TRBD1. In germline, CDR1 is SQVTM, CDR2 ANQGSEA. The CDR3 contains 14 residues. Trimming cost V 7 bases and J 3 bases; bases outside gene matches: 9. The CDR3 DNA reads as TGCAGCGCCAGACAGGGGGCCATGAACTACGAGCAGTACTTC. This translates into CSARQGAMNYEQYF.

The table lists this clonotype with a few counts. The chain joins TRBV20-1 to TRBJ1-5, with D tentatively TRBD1 (6 bases). Trimming removed 3 bases at V and 5 bases at J, with 11 bases between. This CDR3 spans 13 amino acids. Germline CDR1 reads DFQATT; CDR2 reads SNEGSKA (reference sequence). The CDR3 sequence: CSASEGEDQPQHF. The CDR3 region has the DNA TGCAGTGCTAGCGAGGGGGAGGATCAGCCCCAGCATTTT.

This sequence joins TRBV4-3 and TRBJ2-7; D is undetermined. Trimming took off 4 bases at V and 5 bases at J, with 12 bases between the two ends. The germline gives CDR1 LGHNA, CDR2 YSLEER. The CDR3 has 13 residues. The CDR3 loop reads CASSLGLPDEQYF. In nucleotides, the CDR3 is TGCGCCAGCAGCCTAGGCCTACCGGACGAGCAGTACTTC.

The rearrangement uses TRBV2 and TRBJ2-7; D gene unclear. Trimming left V 5 bases short and J 2 bases short, with 13 bases between. The CDR3 runs 14 residues. The germline V gene has CDR1 SNHLY and CDR2 FYNNEI. As DNA, the CDR3 is TGTGCCAGCAGTCCCCCCCTTTTAACCTACGAGCAGTACTTC. It encodes CASSPPLLTYEQYF.